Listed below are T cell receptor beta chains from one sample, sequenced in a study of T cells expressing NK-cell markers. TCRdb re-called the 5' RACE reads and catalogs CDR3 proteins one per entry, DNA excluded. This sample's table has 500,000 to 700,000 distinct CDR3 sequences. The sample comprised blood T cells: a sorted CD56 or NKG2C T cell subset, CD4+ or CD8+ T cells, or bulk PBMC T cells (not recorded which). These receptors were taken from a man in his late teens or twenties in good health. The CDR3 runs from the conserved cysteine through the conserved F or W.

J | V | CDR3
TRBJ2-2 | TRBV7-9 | CASSPTGALLTGELFF
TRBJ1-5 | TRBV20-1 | CSAPTGANQPQHF
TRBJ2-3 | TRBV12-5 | CASGLPRLSEVDTQYF
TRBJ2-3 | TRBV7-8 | CASSQNAASFTDTQYF
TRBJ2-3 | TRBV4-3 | CASSQQGYTQYF
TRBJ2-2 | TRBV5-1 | CASSLKGQGSGELFF
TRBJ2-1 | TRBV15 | CATSTAADNYNEQFF
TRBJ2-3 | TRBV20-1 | CSASPGSASDTQYF
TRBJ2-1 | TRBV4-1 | CASSQVGLAGPSSYNEQFF
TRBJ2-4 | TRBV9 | CASSVDPGVQYF
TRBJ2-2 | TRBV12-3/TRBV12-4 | CATLGHTTNTGELFF
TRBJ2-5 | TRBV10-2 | CASSESYKRETQYF
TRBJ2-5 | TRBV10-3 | CATAGRDTQETQYF
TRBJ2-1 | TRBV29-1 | CSVEGQHKWGEQFF
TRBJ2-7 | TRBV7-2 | CASSFNPTGPSEQYF
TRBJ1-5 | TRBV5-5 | CASSLAVRGSQPQHF
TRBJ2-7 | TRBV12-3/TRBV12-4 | CASSLPGQVTYEQYF
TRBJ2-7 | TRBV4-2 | CASSPKSEYEQYF
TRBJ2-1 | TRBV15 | CATSRRGGRTGDSYNEQFF
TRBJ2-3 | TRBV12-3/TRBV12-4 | CASSLLGSTDTQYF
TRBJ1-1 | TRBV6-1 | CASSETVNTEAFF
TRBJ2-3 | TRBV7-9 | CASSFVTGKADTQYF
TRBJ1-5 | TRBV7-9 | CASSFTGPQPQHF
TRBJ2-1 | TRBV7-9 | CASSSGAGGQYNEQFF